Listed below are T cell receptor beta chains from one sample, sequenced in a study of T cells in Graves' hyperthyroidism and ophthalmopathy. From the multiplex PCR reads, TCRdb called clonotypes with MiXCR, one entry per CDR3 protein. Among just over 550,000 distinct CDR3 sequences listed, 46% were seen once. Input material: peripheral blood or thyroid tissue (not recorded which). The receptors stem from a woman aged 18 to 35 with Graves' hyperthyroidism. The CDR3 runs from the conserved cysteine through the conserved F or W. The D gene is left open where the match is weak. A clone size is listed for some rows: how often the clone was seen (once, few, many), or a class if it is expanded.

V	D	size	J	CDR3	DNA
TRBV2	.	.	TRBJ1-5	CASSSSRRRFNQPQHF	TGTGCCAGCAGTTCATCCCGGCGGCGGTTCAATCAGCCCCAGCATTTT
TRBV10-3	.	.	TRBJ1-1	CASRRQRGEAFF	TGTGCCAGCCGGCGACAGAGGGGCGAAGCTTTCTTT
TRBV7-8	TRBD1	.	TRBJ2-2	CASSLKGQDEDTGELFF	TGTGCCAGCAGCTTAAAGGGACAGGACGAGGACACCGGGGAGCTGTTTTTT
TRBV20-1	TRBD2	few	TRBJ2-2	CSARVSGSNTGELFF	TGCAGTGCTAGAGTTAGCGGGTCGAACACCGGGGAGCTGTTTTTT
TRBV7-7	.	few	TRBJ2-7	CASSHPVGVRRYEQYF	TGTGCCAGCAGTCACCCGGTGGGGGTCAGAAGGTACGAGCAGTACTTC
TRBV7-9	.	many	TRBJ2-2	CASRQGGDTGELFF	TGTGCCAGCCGCCAGGGAGGCGACACCGGGGAGCTGTTTTTT
TRBV29-1	TRBD1	many	TRBJ1-1	CSARTGIGTEAFF	TGCAGCGCAAGGACAGGGATAGGGACTGAAGCTTTCTTT
TRBV9	TRBD1	many	TRBJ1-1	CASSVGTGGHTEAFF	TGTGCCAGCAGCGTAGGGACAGGGGGCCATACTGAAGCTTTCTTT
TRBV7-9	TRBD2	few	TRBJ2-2	CASSLRLAGARNTGELFF	TGTGCCAGCAGCTTAAGACTAGCGGGAGCCAGGAACACCGGGGAGCTGTTTTTT
TRBV25-1	TRBD1	.	TRBJ1-2	CASSEYGTGYGYTF	TGTGCCAGCAGTGAATACGGGACAGGGTATGGCTACACCTTC
TRBV11-1	.	.	TRBJ2-7	CASSIADNPYEQYF	TGTGCCAGCAGCATAGCGGATAACCCCTACGAGCAGTACTTC
TRBV13	.	few	TRBJ1-1	CASSERHQCTEAFF	TGTGCCAGCAGCGAAAGACACCAATGCACTGAAGCTTTCTTT
TRBV9	.	.	TRBJ2-7	CASSVGRDSGYEQYF	TGTGCCAGCAGCGTAGGGAGGGACTCGGGTTACGAGCAGTACTTC
TRBV25-1	TRBD1	.	TRBJ2-2	CASSRRTRTGDTGELFF	TGCGCCAGCAGCCGGAGAACACGGACAGGGGACACCGGGGAGCTGTTTTTT
TRBV12-3/TRBV12-4	.	few	TRBJ2-5	CASSLGNREAQETQYF	TGTGCCAGCAGTTTAGGCAACAGGGAGGCTCAAGAGACCCAGTACTTC
TRBV12-3/TRBV12-4	.	.	TRBJ1-6	CASTQVGVAYSPLHF	TGTGCCAGCACCCAAGTGGGGGTAGCATATTCACCCCTCCACTTT
TRBV9	.	few	TRBJ1-5	CASSALRVDQPQHF	TGTGCCAGCAGTGCCCTAAGGGTGGATCAGCCCCAGCATTTT
TRBV5-1	TRBD1	.	TRBJ1-1	CASRTGQGADTEAFF	TGCGCCAGCAGAACAGGACAGGGGGCGGACACTGAAGCTTTCTTT
TRBV10-3	.	few	TRBJ1-2	CATQATDLRDYGYTF	TGTGCCACCCAGGCGACGGACCTTCGGGACTATGGCTACACCTTC
TRBV20-1	TRBD1	.	TRBJ1-6	CSAREAGGGSPLHF	TGCAGTGCTAGAGAGGCAGGGGGCGGTTCACCCCTCCACTTT
TRBV19	.	few	TRBJ1-5	CASSKEIQAARGDQPQHF	TGTGCCAGTAGTAAGGAGATTCAGGCAGCGAGGGGTGATCAGCCCCAGCATTTT
TRBV7-7	.	.	TRBJ1-5	CASSTCPSQPQHF	TGTGCCAGCAGCACATGCCCCTCTCAGCCCCAGCATTTT
TRBV15	.	many	TRBJ1-1	CATSRDRGGWMNTEAFF	TGTGCCACCAGCAGAGATCGGGGAGGGTGGATGAACACTGAAGCTTTCTTT
TRBV20-1	TRBD1	.	TRBJ2-7	CSGTGGYEQYF	TGCAGTGGAACAGGGGGGTACGAGCAGTACTTC
TRBV4-1	.	few	TRBJ1-1	CASSQANLENTEAFF	TGCGCCAGCAGCCAAGCCAACCTTGAGAACACTGAAGCTTTCTTT
TRBV24-1	.	.	TRBJ1-2	CATSDPQDYGYTF	TGTGCCACCAGTGATCCACAGGATTATGGCTACACCTTC
TRBV7-6	.	.	TRBJ2-3	CASSSLGTDTQYF	TGTGCTAGCAGCTCTTTGGGCACAGATACGCAGTATTTT
TRBV2	.	.	TRBJ1-2	CASSLRRNNYGYTF	TGTGCCAGCAGTTTACGACGGAATAACTATGGCTACACCTTC
TRBV7-8	TRBD1	few	TRBJ1-2	CASSIGTGDNYGYTF	TGTGCCAGCAGCATTGGGACAGGGGATAACTATGGCTACACCTTC
TRBV20-1	TRBD2	.	TRBJ2-7	CSARILADSYEQYF	TGCAGTGCTAGGATACTAGCGGACTCCTACGAGCAGTACTTC